The clone carrying this T cell receptor beta chain has ten or more counts. The target antigen is unknown. This CDR3 is 15 amino acids long. CDR1 SGHKS and CDR2 YYEKEE come from the germline V gene (reference sequence). J was trimmed by 6 bases and V by 5 bases; bases with no gene match: 8. TCRdb ran MiXCR on the reads and lists one entry per CDR3 protein. Among roughly 250,000 distinct CDR3 sequences listed, approximately 13% were seen once. The record originates from a study of T cell repertoires in cytomegalovirus infection. Across the whole study: TCR beta signatures that were public indicated CMV infection and matching HLA type.

Findings of the study overall: Frequencies of public TCR beta families were cumulated, and this identified carriers of CMV plus the relevant HLA. The ex vivo response was dominated by HLA-C-restricted CMV-specific TCR beta clonotypes.

Material for sequencing was PBMCs. The TCR sequence derives from a human donor in good health (CMV status not recorded). Some clones in this sample may be carry-over from other donors' samples. This chain uses TRBV5-5 with TRBJ2-1; 10 positions agree with TRBD1. This CDR3 reads CASRFTGTGVNEQFF. DNA for the CDR3: TGTGCCAGCAGATTTACCGGGACAGGGGTCAATGAGCAGTTCTTC.